These 27 T cell receptor beta chains were all obtained from the same sample, sequenced in a study of T cell responses to AZD1222 COVID-19 vaccine. Sequencing was performed with immunoSEQ multiplex PCR; in TCRdb, only in-frame clones are kept and a portion is missing. The table has about 150,000 clones, just over 90% seen once. The input for sequencing was peripheral blood, taken on day 0 of AZD1222 vaccination. The source of these receptors is an adult in good health.

This clone was observed a few times. The chain links TRBV28 to TRBJ2-7, with 10 bases fitting TRBD1. The length of the CDR3 is 13 residues. Germline V gives CDR1 MDHEN, CDR2 SYDVKM. The V segment lost 5 bases and the J segment 7 bases; nucleotides outside the gene matches: 5. The CDR3: CASSTDRGLEQYF. CDR3 DNA: TGTGCCAGCAGTACAGACAGGGGGCTAGAGCAGTACTTC.

The rearrangement joins TRBV27 to TRBJ2-7, with D possibly TRBD1 on 5 matching bases. The V gene lost 3 bases and the J gene lost 2 bases, with 11 bases spanning the gap. Germline lookup yields CDR1 MNHEY and CDR2 SMNVEV (reference sequence). CDR3 length: 14 residues. CDR3 in amino acids: CASSLAGSTYEQYF. The CDR3 nucleotides read TGTGCCAGCAGTTTGGCAGGGTCAACCTACGAGCAGTACTTC.

The chain uses TRBV6-2 or TRBV6-3 and TRBJ1-2; D call uncertain. V was cut by 2 bases and J by 4 bases, with 8 bases left in between. There are 13 residues in the CDR3. Germline loops: CDR1 MNHEY, CDR2 SVGEGT. The chain's CDR3 is CASSYSAFYGYTF. The CDR3 region has the DNA TGTGCCAGCAGTTACAGCGCTTTCTATGGCTACACCTTC.

This clone has just a few counts. The CDR3, as DNA: TGTGCCAGCAGCTCGGACACAACGAACTATGGCTACACCTTC. As protein: CASSSDTTNYGYTF. This chain uses TRBV7-9 with TRBJ1-2, with a tentative D call TRBD1 (5 bases). The V end was cut by 4 bases, the J end by 2 bases, with 11 bases between. The CDR3 spans 14 residues. The germline CDR1 and CDR2 sequences are SEHNR and FQNEAQ (reference sequence).

CDR3 DNA: TGTGCCACCAGTGATTTCCCCGCCGGGACAGGGGCCAACAATGAGCAGTTCTTC. Its protein product is CATSDFPAGTGANNEQFF. J is TRBJ2-1 and V is TRBV24-1; 10 bases are a match to TRBD1. Germline V gives CDR1 KGHDR, CDR2 SFDVKD. This CDR3 has 18 amino acids. V gave up 1 base and J gave up 5 bases; unmatched junction bases: 10.

This clone appeared once. The chain joins TRBV6-6 to TRBJ2-7; tentatively, D is TRBD1 (5 bases). CDR1 is MNHNY, CDR2 SVGAGI, per germline (reference sequence). CDR3 length equals 12 residues. Here the CDR3 DNA reads TGTGCCAGCAGTTATGGGCAGGGTCGCTCTTCTGTC. It yields the protein CASSYGQGRSSV.

This rearrangement joins TRBV19 to TRBJ2-1, with 7 nucleotides matching TRBD1. CDR1 is LNHDA, CDR2 SQIVND, per germline (reference sequence). The CDR3 covers 15 residues. Germline trimming cut 4 bases from V and 4 bases from J; bases unmatched to any gene: 7. CDR3: CASSTWTGLYNEQFF. The CDR3 DNA follows: TGTGCCAGTAGTACCTGGACAGGACTGTACAATGAGCAGTTCTTC.

V and J are TRBV11-2 and TRBJ1-3; 7 bases are shared with TRBD1. From germline, CDR1 is SGHAT and CDR2 FQNNGV. The CDR3 is 16 residues long. Losses at the gene ends were 4 bases for V and 3 bases for J; bases not matched to a gene: 9. The CDR3 DNA is TGTGCCAGCAGCTACGTCGGGGACAGCTTTGGAAACACCATATATTTT. Amino acid sequence: CASSYVGDSFGNTIYF.

V is TRBV5-1 and J is TRBJ2-2; 13 nucleotides align to TRBD2. Germline V gene data show CDR1 as SGHRS and CDR2 as YFSETQ. V shed 1 base, J shed 6 bases, and the junction held 9 bases outside the gene matches. The CDR3 is 18 residues long. The CDR3 spells CASSLWTSGSYRSGELFF. Written as DNA, the CDR3 is TGCGCCAGCAGCTTGTGGACTAGCGGGAGTTATCGGTCCGGGGAGCTGTTTTTT.

The chain has TRBV28 and TRBJ1-2; D not resolved. Trimming shortened V by 5 bases and J by 2 bases, and 3 bases separated the two germline ends. Germline CDR1 MDHEN, CDR2 SYDVKM. The CDR3 consists of 11 residues. The CDR3 here is CASSENYGYTF. CDR3 nucleotides: TGTGCCAGCAGTGAGAACTATGGCTACACCTTC.

CDR3 bases: TGTGCCAGCAGTCCCCTGGGACAGGGACTGCCCTACGAGCAGTACTTC. It specifies CASSPLGQGLPYEQYF. The chain joins TRBV27 to TRBJ2-7; 9 bases map to TRBD1. The CDR3 consists of 16 residues. CDR1 is MNHEY and CDR2 is SMNVEV in the germline V gene (reference sequence). Losses at the gene ends were 5 bases for V and 2 bases for J; bases not matched to a gene: 10.

In its sample, this clone was seen once. The rearrangement joins TRBV5-4 to TRBJ2-1; 9 bases fit TRBD1. The germline V gene has CDR1 SGHNT and CDR2 YYREEE (reference sequence). Trimming at V came to 0 bases and at J to 7 bases, leaving 5 bases not matched to a gene. CDR3 size: 15 residues. CDR3 nucleotides: TGTGCCAGCAGCTTGGGGGGACAGGGATGGAATGAGCAGTTCTTC. Amino acid sequence: CASSLGGQGWNEQFF.

The chain employs TRBV6-4 and TRBJ2-1; D remains unclear. The CDR3 is 11 amino acids. V lost 0 bases, J lost 10 bases, and 4 bases lay in between. CDR1 and CDR2 (germline): MRHNA, SNTAGT. The CDR3 spells CASSDSREQFF. The CDR3 nucleotides are TGTGCCAGCAGTGACTCAAGGGAGCAGTTCTTC.

This clone was counted only a few times. This chain joins TRBV4-2 and TRBJ2-7; maybe TRBD1 (5 bases). Germline V gene sequence: CDR1 LGHNA, CDR2 YNFKEQ. V shed 3 bases and J shed 5 bases, with 8 bases lying between them. The length of the CDR3 is 12 residues. The CDR3 spells CASSHSQDEQYF. For the CDR3, the DNA is TGTGCCAGCAGCCATTCACAGGACGAGCAGTACTTC.

V gene TRBV4-1 combines with J gene TRBJ1-5, with 7 bases matching TRBD1. V was pared by 4 bases and J by 1 base, with 13 bases of the junction left unmatched. The germline gives CDR1 MGHRA, CDR2 YSYEKL. There are 18 residues in the CDR3. Here the CDR3 DNA reads TGCGCCAGCAGCCCGGGGACAGCGAGAGTCGGCAGCAATCAGCCCCAGCATTTT. It yields the protein CASSPGTARVGSNQPQHF.

The chain is built from TRBV19 and TRBJ2-1; D gene uncertain. CDR3 size: 15 residues. V dropped 3 bases and J dropped 0 bases, with 9 bases sitting between them. Germline-derived CDR1 and CDR2 are LNHDA and SQIVND (reference sequence). The CDR3 DNA reads TGTGCCAGTAGTATTGGGGTTAGCTCCTACAATGAGCAGTTCTTC. Amino acid sequence: CASSIGVSSYNEQFF. Full variable domain (outside the CDR3, taken from reference TRBV19 and TRBJ2-1): DGGITQSPKYLFRKEGQNVTLSCEQNLNHDAMYWYRQDPGQGLRLIYYSQIVNDFQKGDIAEGYSVSREKKESFPLTVTSAQKNPTAFYLCASSIGVSSYNEQFFGPGTRLTVL.

The V and J genes are TRBV7-9 and TRBJ1-5; D is possibly TRBD1 (6 bases). This CDR3 region has 16 residues. The germline V gene has CDR1 SEHNR and CDR2 FQNEAQ (reference sequence). Trimming left V 5 bases short and J 0 bases short, with 14 bases between. The DNA of the CDR3 is TGTGCCAGCAGCCCGCGAGGGGGATATAGCAATCAGCCCCAGCATTTT. Translating it yields CASSPRGGYSNQPQHF.

The chain has TRBV6-4 and TRBJ2-3; TRBD1 agrees at 10 bases. The ends lost 0 bases at V and 4 bases at J; junction bases unmatched: 1. The CDR3 is 15 amino acids. Looked up from germline, CDR1 is MRHNA and CDR2 is SNTAGT. The CDR3: CASSDSTGGADTQYF. CDR3 in DNA: TGTGCCAGCAGTGACTCGACAGGGGGCGCAGATACGCAGTATTTT.

This chain links TRBV27 with TRBJ2-7; TRBD2 agrees at 7 bases. The germline CDR1 and CDR2 sequences are MNHEY and SMNVEV (reference sequence). The CDR3 is 14 residues long. V was pared by 5 bases and J by 3 bases, with 7 bases of the junction left unmatched. DNA of the CDR3: TGTGCCAGCAGTCTGGGGGGGTCAGACTACGAGCAGTACTTC. Its translation is CASSLGGSDYEQYF.

The chain carries TRBV5-1 and TRBJ1-4; D might be TRBD1 (5 bases). Germline assignment: CDR1 SGHRS and CDR2 YFSETQ. The CDR3 contains 14 residues. V lost 0 bases and J 4 bases, leaving 7 bases between the germline ends. CDR3 protein: CASSLGQSNEKLFF. Here the CDR3 DNA reads TGCGCCAGCAGCTTGGGACAGAGTAATGAAAAACTGTTTTTT.

J is TRBJ2-7 and V is TRBV7-6; D could derive from TRBD1 or TRBD2 (5 bases each). Per the germline V gene, CDR1 is SGHVS and CDR2 is FNYEAQ. Trimming cost V 5 bases and J 2 bases, with 16 bases left between them. The CDR3 has 15 residues. The DNA of the CDR3 is TGTGCCAGCAGCATGACAGCGGACTCTACCTACGAGCAGTACTTC. Translated, it gives CASSMTADSTYEQYF.

The count of this clone is one. The V and J genes are TRBV11-2 and TRBJ2-1; 7 nucleotides agree with TRBD2. Germline trimming cut 5 bases from V and 8 bases from J; bases unmatched to any gene: 15. CDR3 length: 16 amino acids. Germline CDR1 and CDR2: SGHAT and FQNNGV. The CDR3 DNA follows: TGTGCCAGCAGCCCAAGCGCCAGCGGGATGTTCTATGAGCAGTTCTTC. Protein sequence: CASSPSASGMFYEQFF.

V is TRBV18 and J is TRBJ1-6, with a possible D match to TRBD1 (5 bases). Trimming cost V 3 bases and J 6 bases, with 15 bases left between them. Per the germline V gene, CDR1 is KGHSH and CDR2 is LQKENI. The CDR3 sequence is 16 residues long. CDR3 nucleotides: TGTGCCAGCTCACCCCTGGGGCAGATTATTAATTCACCCCTCCACTTT. This codes for CASSPLGQIINSPLHF.

The chain employs TRBV9 and TRBJ2-5, with TRBD2 matching 7 bases. CDR1 SGDLS and CDR2 YYNGEE come from the germline V gene. This CDR3 is built from 15 residues. J lost 4 bases, V lost 0 bases, and 6 bases had no gene match. The CDR3 region is CASSVAGGDGETQYF. DNA for the CDR3: TGTGCCAGCAGCGTAGCGGGAGGTGATGGAGAGACCCAGTACTTC.

The V and J genes are TRBV19 and TRBJ2-3, with D possibly TRBD1 on 5 matching bases. Germline CDR1 and CDR2: LNHDA and SQIVND (reference sequence). The CDR3 runs 14 residues. The ends were cut back, 3 bases at V and 5 bases at J, with 12 bases in the middle. This CDR3 is CASSMGLPRDTQYF. CDR3 nucleotide sequence: TGTGCCAGTAGTATGGGGCTACCGCGAGATACGCAGTATTTT.

This clone was counted a single time. The chain recombines TRBV28 with TRBJ1-6; a possible D gene is TRBD1 (5 bases). This CDR3 comprises 18 residues. Germline values: CDR1 MDHEN, CDR2 SYDVKM. V lost 8 bases and J 5 bases, leaving 25 bases between the germline ends. CDR3 sequence reads: CASAPILGVGSNNSPLHF. CDR3 nucleotide sequence: TGTGCCAGCGCCCCCATTTTGGGGGTTGGATCAAATAATTCACCCCTCCACTTT.

This chain joins TRBV6-6 and TRBJ1-4; 7 nucleotides match TRBD1. CDR1 and CDR2 from the germline V gene are MNHNY and SVGAGI (reference sequence). V was clipped by 8 bases and J by 0 bases; unmatched bases: 3. The CDR3 totals 14 residues. CDR3 sequence: CASQTGATNEKLFF. CDR3 DNA sequence: TGTGCCAGCCAAACAGGGGCAACTAATGAAAAACTGTTTTTT.